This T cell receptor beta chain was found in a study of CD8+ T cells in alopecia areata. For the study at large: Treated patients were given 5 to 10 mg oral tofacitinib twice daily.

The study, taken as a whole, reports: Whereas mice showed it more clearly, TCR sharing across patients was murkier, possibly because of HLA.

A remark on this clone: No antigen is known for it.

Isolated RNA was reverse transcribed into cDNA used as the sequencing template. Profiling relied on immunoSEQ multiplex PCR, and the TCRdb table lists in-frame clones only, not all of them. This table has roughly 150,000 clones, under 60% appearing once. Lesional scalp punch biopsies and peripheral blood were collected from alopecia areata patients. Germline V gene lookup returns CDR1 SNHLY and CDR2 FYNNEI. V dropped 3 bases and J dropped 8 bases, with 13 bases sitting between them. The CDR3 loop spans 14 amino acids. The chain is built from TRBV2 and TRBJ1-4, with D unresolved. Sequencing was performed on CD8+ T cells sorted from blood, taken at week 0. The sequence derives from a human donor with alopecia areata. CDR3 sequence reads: CASSDPGIAEKLFF. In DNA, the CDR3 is TGTGCCAGCAGTGATCCGGGGATAGCCGAAAAACTGTTTTTT.